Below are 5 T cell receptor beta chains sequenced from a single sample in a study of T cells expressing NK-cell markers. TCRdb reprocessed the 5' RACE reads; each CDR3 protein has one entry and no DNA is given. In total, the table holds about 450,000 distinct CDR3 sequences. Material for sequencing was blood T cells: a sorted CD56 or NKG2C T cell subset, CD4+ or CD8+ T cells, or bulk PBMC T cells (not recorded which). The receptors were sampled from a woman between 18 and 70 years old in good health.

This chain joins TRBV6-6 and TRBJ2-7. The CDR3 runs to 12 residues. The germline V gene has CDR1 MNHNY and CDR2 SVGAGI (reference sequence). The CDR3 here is CASSYGVHEQYF.

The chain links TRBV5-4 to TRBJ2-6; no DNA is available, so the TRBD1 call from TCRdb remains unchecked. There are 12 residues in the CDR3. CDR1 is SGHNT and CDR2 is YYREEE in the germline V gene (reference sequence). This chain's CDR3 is CAGAGGANVLTF.

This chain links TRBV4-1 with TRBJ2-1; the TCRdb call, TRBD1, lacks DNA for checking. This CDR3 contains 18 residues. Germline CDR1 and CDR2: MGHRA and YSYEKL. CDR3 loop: CASSQEGGQLNSYNEQFF.

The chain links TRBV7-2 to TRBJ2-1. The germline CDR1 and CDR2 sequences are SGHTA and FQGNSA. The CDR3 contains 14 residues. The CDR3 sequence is CASSLGRSYNEQFF.

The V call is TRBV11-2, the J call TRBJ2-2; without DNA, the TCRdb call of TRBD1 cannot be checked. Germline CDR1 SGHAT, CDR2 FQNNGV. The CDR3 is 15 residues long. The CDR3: CASSLAGGYTGELFF.